Listed here are 18 T cell receptor beta chains from one sample, sequenced in a study of T cell changes during pregnancy in multiple sclerosis. The data were produced by immunoSEQ multiplex PCR, yet TCRdb's version contains in-frame clones alone and is incomplete. The sample has approximately 80,000 clones; approximately 92% are singletons. The sequences come from peripheral blood, collected in the second trimester of pregnancy. All receptors come from a female donor in good health, enrolled as a control in a pregnancy study.

The chain recombines TRBV6-6 with TRBJ1-2; 9 nucleotides align to TRBD1. Germline CDR1 reads MNHNY; CDR2 reads SVGAGI (reference sequence). The CDR3 spans 14 residues. V dropped 8 bases and J dropped 3; count of bases not matched to a gene: 7. The CDR3 protein is CASGQGLTDYGYTF. CDR3 DNA: TGTGCCAGCGGACAGGGGCTAACTGACTATGGCTACACCTTC.

V usage is TRBV4-1 and J usage is TRBJ1-1; D gene unclear. The CDR3 covers 13 residues. Germline assignment: CDR1 MGHRA and CDR2 YSYEKL. Trimming took 1 base from V and 0 from J, leaving 3 bases between them. CDR3: CASSQVVNTEAFF. The CDR3 DNA reads TGCGCCAGCAGCCAAGTCGTGAACACTGAAGCTTTCTTT.

CDR3 residues: CASSVVGGSGNTIYF. In nucleotides, the CDR3 is TGTGCCAGCAGCGTAGTAGGAGGCTCTGGAAACACCATATATTTT. The J gene is TRBJ1-3, the V gene TRBV9; D is ambiguous. The CDR3 has 15 amino acids. V lost 0 bases to trimming and J lost 0 bases, with 7 bases between them. Germline CDR1 and CDR2: SGDLS and YYNGEE.

The rearrangement uses TRBV9 and TRBJ2-7; D is perhaps TRBD1 (6 bases). V lost 3 bases and J lost 2, with 15 bases in between. The CDR3 is made up of 15 amino acids. CDR1 and CDR2 (germline): SGDLS, YYNGEE. The CDR3 here is CASSERGTETYEQYF. The CDR3 bases are TGTGCCAGCAGCGAGAGGGGGACCGAGACCTACGAGCAGTACTTC. Full variable domain (rest looked up from reference TRBV9 and TRBJ2-7): DSGVTQTPKHLITATGQRVTLRCSPRSGDLSVYWYQQSLDQGLQFLIQYYNGEERAKGNILERFSAQQFPDLHSELNLSSLELGDSALYFCASSERGTETYEQYFGPGTRLTVT.

This clone was detected only once. The V and J genes are TRBV4-3 and TRBJ2-7; 8 nucleotides align to TRBD1. Germline assignment: CDR1 LGHNA and CDR2 YSLEER. The junction had 7 bases not matched to a gene; V was cut back by 2 bases and J by 4 bases. There are 15 residues in the CDR3. The CDR3 is CASSQRDRRDYEQYF. In DNA, the CDR3 is TGCGCCAGCAGCCAAAGGGACAGGAGGGATTACGAGCAGTACTTC.

The genes are TRBV18 and TRBJ1-2; possibly TRBD1 for D (5 bases). This CDR3 region has 15 residues. Germline V lookup: CDR1 KGHSH, CDR2 LQKENI. V was trimmed by 6 bases and J by 5 bases, leaving 19 bases between them. Here the CDR3 reads CASSTEGRFLYGYTF. CDR3 nucleotides: TGTGCCAGCTCGACGGAGGGGCGGTTTTTGTATGGCTACACCTTC.

The chain links TRBV18 to TRBJ1-5; TRBD1 might be the D (5 bases). The germline CDR1 and CDR2 sequences are KGHSH and LQKENI. The CDR3 sequence is 14 residues long. Trimming removed 2 bases from V and 7 bases from J, with 12 bases in between. The CDR3 region is CASSPKGGDQPQHF. DNA of the CDR3: TGTGCCAGCTCACCAAAGGGAGGGGACCAGCCCCAGCATTTT.

The rearrangement joins TRBV7-9 to TRBJ1-1; D uncertain. This CDR3 spans 14 amino acids. Germline V lookup: CDR1 SEHNR, CDR2 FQNEAQ (reference sequence). Deletions cut 6 bases from V and 1 base from J, with 12 bases between. CDR3 in DNA: TGTGCCAGCAGAGGGAGGGTGGAGAACACTGAAGCTTTCTTT. Its translation is CASRGRVENTEAFF.

The chain recombines TRBV7-9 with TRBJ1-1; D remains unclear. The V end was cut by 1 base, the J end by 4 bases, with 7 bases between. CDR3 length: 13 amino acids. From germline, CDR1 is SEHNR and CDR2 FQNEAQ (reference sequence). The CDR3 DNA is TGTGCCAGCAGCTTAGTCGAGATCACTGAAGCTTTCTTT. As protein: CASSLVEITEAFF.

The chain is built from TRBV6-4 and TRBJ2-1; TRBD2 matches at 10 bases. The V gene's germline CDR1 is MRHNA and CDR2 SNTAGT. This CDR3 has 16 residues. The V segment lost 2 bases and the J segment 0 bases; nucleotides outside the gene matches: 1. CDR3 bases: TGTGCCAGCAGTGACGAGCGGGGGGGCTCCTACAATGAGCAGTTCTTC. This encodes CASSDERGGSYNEQFF.

This sequence joins TRBV5-4 and TRBJ2-5, with D possibly matching TRBD1 (6 bases). Germline CDR1 reads SGHNT; CDR2 reads YYREEE (reference sequence). This CDR3 contains 13 residues. V dropped 1 base and J dropped 4 bases, with 8 bases sitting between them. CDR3 DNA: TGTGCCAGCAGCTTGACAGGGTCAGAGACCCAGTACTTC. It specifies CASSLTGSETQYF.

The chain uses TRBV9 and TRBJ2-7, with TRBD2 matching over 10 bases. CDR1 and CDR2 from the germline V gene are SGDLS and YYNGEE. The ends lost 0 bases at V and 2 bases at J; junction bases unmatched: 8. The CDR3 has 17 amino acids. The CDR3 is CASSVEAERGGAYEQYF. The CDR3 region has the DNA TGTGCCAGCAGCGTAGAGGCGGAGCGGGGGGGCGCCTACGAGCAGTACTTC.

The genes are TRBV19 and TRBJ1-6; no firm D call. Trimming removed 3 bases at V and 3 bases at J, with 9 bases between. Germline V CDR1 and CDR2: LNHDA, SQIVND (reference sequence). CDR3 length equals 15 residues. This CDR3 reads CASSMRPYYNSPLHF. The CDR3 DNA is TGTGCCAGTAGTATGAGGCCATACTATAATTCACCCCTCCACTTT.

Remarks on this clone: The sample carries other DNA sequences with the same CDR3. The chain links TRBV5-1 to TRBJ2-3; D remains ambiguous. Germline lookup yields CDR1 SGHRS and CDR2 YFSETQ. The CDR3 spans 14 residues. Trimming took 0 bases from V and 0 from J, leaving 5 bases between them. CDR3 residues: CASSLAPSTDTQYF. DNA for the CDR3: TGCGCCAGCAGCTTGGCCCCAAGCACAGATACGCAGTATTTT.

This clone was picked up one time. This chain connects TRBV4-1 to TRBJ1-1; TRBD1 aligns across 8 bases. The CDR3 contains 15 residues. Trimming took 4 bases from V and 3 from J; bases not matched to a gene: 7. Germline CDR1 is MGHRA and CDR2 is YSYEKL. For the CDR3, the DNA is TGCGCCAGCAGCCCCCGACCGACAGGGGACACTGAAGCTTTCTTT. Translation gives CASSPRPTGDTEAFF.

The J gene is TRBJ2-3, the V gene TRBV4-2; D ambiguous. Germline lookup yields CDR1 LGHNA and CDR2 YNFKEQ. CDR3 size: 14 residues. V lost 3 bases and J lost 3, with 10 bases in between. CDR3 loop: CASSQRSRTDTQYF. CDR3 sequence (DNA): TGTGCCAGCAGCCAGAGGTCGCGTACAGATACGCAGTATTTT.

The chain links TRBV27 to TRBJ2-5; D not resolved. V dropped 2 bases and J dropped 0 bases, with 10 bases sitting between them. This CDR3 region has 15 residues. CDR1 and CDR2 (germline): MNHEY, SMNVEV (reference sequence). The DNA for the CDR3 is TGTGCCAGCAGTTTAAACAGAATGTACCAAGAGACCCAGTACTTC. This translates into CASSLNRMYQETQYF.

The CDR3 reads CASSTGTSLADTQYF. CDR3 in DNA: TGCGCCAGCAGCACTGGGACTAGCTTGGCGGATACGCAGTATTTT. This sequence joins TRBV5-1 and TRBJ2-3; 9 bases are shared with TRBD2. The CDR3 runs 15 residues. Germline V CDR1 and CDR2: SGHRS, YFSETQ. The V segment lost 4 bases and the J segment 6 bases; nucleotides outside the gene matches: 9. Full variable domain (outside the CDR3, taken from reference TRBV5-1 and TRBJ2-3): KAGVTQTPRYLIKTRGQQVTLSCSPISGHRSVSWYQQTPGQGLQFLFEYFSETQRNKGNFPGRFSGRQFSNSRSEMNVSTLELGDSALYLCASSTGTSLADTQYFGPGTRLTVL.